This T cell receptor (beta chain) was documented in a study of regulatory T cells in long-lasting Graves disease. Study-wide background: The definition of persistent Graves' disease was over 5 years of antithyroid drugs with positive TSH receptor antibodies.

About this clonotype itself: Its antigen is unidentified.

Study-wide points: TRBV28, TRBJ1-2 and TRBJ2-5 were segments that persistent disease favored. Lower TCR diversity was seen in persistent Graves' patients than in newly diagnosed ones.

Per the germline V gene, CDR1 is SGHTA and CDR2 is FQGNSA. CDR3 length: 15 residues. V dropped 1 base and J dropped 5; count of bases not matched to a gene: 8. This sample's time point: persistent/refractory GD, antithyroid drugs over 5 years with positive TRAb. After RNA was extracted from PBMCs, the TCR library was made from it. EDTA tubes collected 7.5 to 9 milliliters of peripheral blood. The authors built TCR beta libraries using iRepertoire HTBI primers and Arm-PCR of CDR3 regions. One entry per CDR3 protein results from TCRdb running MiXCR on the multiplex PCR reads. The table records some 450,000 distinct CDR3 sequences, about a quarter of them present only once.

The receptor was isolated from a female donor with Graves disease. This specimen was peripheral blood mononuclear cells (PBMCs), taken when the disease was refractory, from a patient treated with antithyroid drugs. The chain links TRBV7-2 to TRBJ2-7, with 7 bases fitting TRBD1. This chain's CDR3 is CASSLGLRGSHEQYF. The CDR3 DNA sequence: TGTGCCAGCAGCTTAGGGCTCAGGGGGTCCCACGAGCAGTACTTC.